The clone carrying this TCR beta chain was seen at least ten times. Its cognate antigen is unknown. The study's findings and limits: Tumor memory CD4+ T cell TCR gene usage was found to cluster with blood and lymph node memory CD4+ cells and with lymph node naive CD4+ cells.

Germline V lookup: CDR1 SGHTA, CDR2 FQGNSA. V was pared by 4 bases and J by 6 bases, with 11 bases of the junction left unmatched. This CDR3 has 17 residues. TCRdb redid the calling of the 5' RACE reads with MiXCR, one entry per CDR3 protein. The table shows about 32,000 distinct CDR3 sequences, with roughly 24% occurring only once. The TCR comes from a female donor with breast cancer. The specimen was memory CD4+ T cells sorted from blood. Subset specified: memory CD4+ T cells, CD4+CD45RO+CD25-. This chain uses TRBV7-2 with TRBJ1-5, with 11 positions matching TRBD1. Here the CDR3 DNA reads TGTGCCAGCAGCTACCGGGACAGGGGGACGCGAGGTCAGCCCCAGCATTTT. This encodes CASSYRDRGTRGQPQHF.